This entry lists 9 T cell receptor beta chains sequenced from one sample in a study of blood T cells in healthy people across ages. A second about 7 to 11 cycle PCR used barcoded and J-beta primers. One entry per CDR3 protein, called by TCRdb with MiXCR from the 5' RACE reads. This table has about 1.6 million distinct CDR3 sequences, 30% to 40% appearing once. The material sequenced was blood. The receptors were gathered from a woman in her twenties or thirties in good health.

V is TRBV7-2 and J is TRBJ1-4; D is undetermined. V was pared by 5 bases and J by 8 bases, with 9 bases between. The CDR3 loop spans 12 amino acids. Germline V gives CDR1 SGHTA, CDR2 FQGNSA. DNA of the CDR3: TGTGCCAGCAGCCCTGATCGGGAAAAACTGTTTTTT. It translates to CASSPDREKLFF.

Regarding this clonotype: Since no conserved phenylalanine or tryptophan closes the CDR3, a read error is the likely cause. The genes are TRBV5-1 and TRBJ2-5, with 9 bases aligning to TRBD2. The V gene's germline CDR1 is SGHRS and CDR2 YFSETQ. This CDR3 has 16 amino acids. Trimming took 2 bases from V and 5 from J; bases not matched to a gene: 10. Here the CDR3 DNA reads TGCGCCAGCAGCTTTGGGACCACGCTAGCGGGGGAGACCCAGTACTTA. Its translation is CASSFGTTLAGETQYL.

The CDR3 here is CASSQTIQDPDYGYTF. For the CDR3, the DNA is TGCGCCAGCAGCCAAACTATCCAAGACCCTGACTATGGCTACACCTTC. This rearrangement joins TRBV4-1 to TRBJ1-2; D is unresolved. CDR1 is MGHRA, CDR2 YSYEKL, per germline. The CDR3 loop spans 16 amino acids. V lost 2 bases and J lost 3, with 16 bases in between.

This clonotype occurred a few times. This chain connects TRBV11-1 to TRBJ2-1; 7 bases are shared with TRBD1. Germline CDR1 SGHAT, CDR2 FQDESV (reference sequence). This CDR3 spans 16 amino acids. V shed 2 bases and J 2 bases; nucleotides not matched to a gene: 6. The CDR3 nucleotides are TGTGCCAGCAGCTTAACCGGGACAGCAACCTACAATGAGCAGTTCTTC. This translates into CASSLTGTATYNEQFF. Full variable domain (missing parts from reference TRBV11-1 and TRBJ2-1): EAEVAQSPRYKITEKSQAVAFWCDPISGHATLYWYRQILGQGPELLVQFQDESVVDDSQLPKDRFSAERLKGVDSTLKIQPAELGDSAMYLCASSLTGTATYNEQFFGPGTRLTVL.

This chain joins TRBV7-9 and TRBJ1-6; D is uncertain. The CDR3 has 13 amino acids. CDR1 is SEHNR and CDR2 is FQNEAQ in the germline V gene (reference sequence). Trimming took 2 bases from V and 8 from J, leaving 7 bases between them. The CDR3 reads CASSLSVDSPLHF. The DNA of the CDR3 is TGTGCCAGCAGCTTAAGCGTGGATTCACCCCTCCACTTT. Based on the CDR3 plus reference TRBV7-9 and TRBJ1-6, the full variable domain is DTGVSQNPRHKITKRGQNVTFRCDPISEHNRLYWYRQTLGQGPEFLTYFQNEAQLEKSRLLSDRFSAERPKGSFSTLEIQRTEQGDSAMYLCASSLSVDSPLHFGNGTRLTVT.

The J gene is TRBJ1-5, the V gene TRBV20-1; TRBD1 matches at 7 bases. Germline CDR1 DFQATT, CDR2 SNEGSKA (reference sequence). Losses at the gene ends were 0 bases for V and 4 bases for J; bases not matched to a gene: 12. The CDR3 covers 17 residues. The CDR3 sequence: CSARDSNRGPINQPQHF. CDR3 bases: TGCAGTGCTAGAGATAGCAACAGGGGACCGATAAATCAGCCCCAGCATTTT.

This clonotype turned up a few times. V gene TRBV12-3 or TRBV12-4 combines with J gene TRBJ2-1, with unresolved D. Trimming removed 6 bases from V and 0 bases from J, with 18 bases in between. The CDR3 runs 17 residues. In nucleotides, the CDR3 is TGTGCCAGCAGCTTGGTGGGGTCCACTAACTCCTACAATGAGCAGTTCTTC. This translates into CASSLVGSTNSYNEQFF.

The J gene is TRBJ2-2, the V gene TRBV15; D possibly corresponds to TRBD1 (5 bases). The CDR3 consists of 14 residues. V lost 5 bases and J 4 bases, leaving 11 bases between the germline ends. The germline gives CDR1 LNHNV, CDR2 YYDKDF (reference sequence). The DNA for the CDR3 is TGTGCCACCAGCGGACCCACAGGCACCGGGGAGCTGTTTTTT. Translated, it gives CATSGPTGTGELFF.

The chain couples TRBV10-1 to TRBJ2-1; 10 positions agree with TRBD2. Germline CDR1 and CDR2: WNHNN and SYGVQD (reference sequence). The trim removed 4 bases at V and 7 bases at J, leaving 13 bases unmatched. This CDR3 region has 17 residues. CDR3: CASSGLAGVRGTNEQFF. For the CDR3, the DNA is TGCGCCAGCAGTGGGCTAGCGGGAGTTCGGGGTACGAATGAGCAGTTCTTC.